One T cell receptor beta chain is described in this entry. Its antigen has not been determined. Base qualities are not provided; no much larger clone lies one nucleotide away. Taken from the germline V gene, the CDR1 and CDR2 loops are MNHEY and SVGAGI. Between the V and J ends, shortened by 2 bases and 5 bases respectively, the junction contains 15 bases. There are 15 amino acids in the CDR3, from cysteine to phenylalanine inclusive. Only the CDR3 DNA stays, 45 bases, in frame from base 1. This sample is drawn from a study of control samples from healthy donors and cancer patients (TCRdb year 2020). The library was generated by the immunoSEQ multiplex PCR assay. Here the immuneACCESS table is served through TCRdb, limited to in-frame sequences with V and J called. Missing clones are a known gap in these copies; in checked studies unresolved V genes cover under half, and the rest lacks a known reason. Present in this sample are 400,000 to 450,000 clones, about 93% of which were seen just once. The leading ten clones occupy roughly 6.4% of the sample.

The rearranged segments are TRBV6-5 and TRBJ1-1; the D gene is not confidently resolved. The sequenced sample was PBMCs. The sequence derives from a man aged 40-55 years with head and neck cancer. The CDR3 is CASSYPVEGGTEAFF. The sequence in DNA is TGTGCCAGCAGTTACCCCGTGGAGGGAGGGACTGAAGCTTTCTTT.